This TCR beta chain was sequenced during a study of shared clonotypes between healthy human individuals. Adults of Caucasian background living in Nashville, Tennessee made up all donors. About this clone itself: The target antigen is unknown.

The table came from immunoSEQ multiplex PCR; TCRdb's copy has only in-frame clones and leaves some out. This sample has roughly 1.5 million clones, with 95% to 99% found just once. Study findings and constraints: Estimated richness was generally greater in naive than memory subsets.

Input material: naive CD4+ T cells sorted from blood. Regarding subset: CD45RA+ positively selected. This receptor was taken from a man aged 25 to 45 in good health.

The CDR3 bases are TGTGCCATCAGTAAACAGGGAGACGAGCAGTACTTC. Its translation: CAISKQGDEQYF. V gene TRBV10-3 combines with J gene TRBJ2-7, with TRBD1 as a possible D gene (6 bases). The CDR3 is made up of 12 amino acids. Trimming removed 5 bases from V and 5 bases from J, with 10 bases in between. Germline V gene lookup returns CDR1 ENHRY and CDR2 SYGVKD.